Below, 27 T cell receptor beta chains from the same sample are listed, as sequenced in a study of circulating and synovial CD4+ cells in juvenile arthritis. Assay: immunoSEQ multiplex PCR; the TCRdb copy retains only in-frame clones and omits some. The sample comprises 35,000 or so clones, 90% to 95% of which are singletons, and under 0.2% rests with the top ten. Sequencing was performed on CD4+ T cells from blood. The origin of the receptors is a human donor with juvenile idiopathic arthritis.

This clone was found once. The rearrangement joins TRBV18 to TRBJ2-7; D not resolved. The length of the CDR3 is 15 residues. Trimming shortened V by 4 bases and J by 6 bases, and 19 bases separated the two germline ends. Germline CDR1 reads KGHSH; CDR2 reads LQKENI. The CDR3 nucleotides are TGTGCCAGCTCACAACCGGGCGCAGAAGGTCGCGAGCAGTACTTC. Its translation: CASSQPGAEGREQYF.

The chain carries TRBV5-1 and TRBJ2-3; TRBD2 agrees at 8 bases. The length of the CDR3 is 16 residues. V trimming: 5 bases; J trimming: 2 bases; junction bases outside the gene matches: 10. The germline V gene has CDR1 SGHRS and CDR2 YFSETQ. In DNA form, the CDR3 reads TGCGCCAGCAGGCCCTTAAGCGGGGGCCTCACAGATACGCAGTATTTT. Protein product: CASRPLSGGLTDTQYF.

The chain joins TRBV7-2 to TRBJ2-1; D may be TRBD2 (6 bases). Germline V gene lookup returns CDR1 SGHTA and CDR2 FQGNSA. V was cut by 1 base and J by 5 bases, with 15 bases left in between. This CDR3 is built from 16 residues. The CDR3, as DNA: TGTGCCAGCAGCTTAGGGGGGGTCTCAGCTAACAATGAGCAGTTCTTC. This gives the protein CASSLGGVSANNEQFF. Variable domain in full (rest from reference TRBV7-2 and TRBJ2-1): GAGVSQSPSNKVTEKGKDVELRCDPISGHTALYWYRQSLGQGLEFLIYFQGNSAPDKSGLPSDRFSAERTGGSVSTLTIQRTQQEDSAVYLCASSLGGVSANNEQFFGPGTRLTVL.

Points on this clone: Other DNA sequences in the sample encode the same CDR3. This rearrangement joins TRBV28 to TRBJ1-6, with no clear D. V was shortened by 5 bases and J by 2 bases, with 7 bases between the two germline ends. Germline CDR1 is MDHEN and CDR2 is SYDVKM. The CDR3 is made up of 14 amino acids. The CDR3 nucleotides are TGTGCCAGCAGTGAGGGCCCCTATAATTCACCCCTCCACTTT. It is translated as CASSEGPYNSPLHF. The variable domain in full, with the rest retrieved from reference TRBV28 and TRBJ1-6, is DVKVTQSSRYLVKRTGEKVFLECVQDMDHENMFWYRQDPGLGLRLIYFSYDVKMKEKGDIPEGYSVSREKKERFSLILESASTNQTSMYLCASSEGPYNSPLHFGNGTRLTVT.

The chain uses TRBV28 and TRBJ2-3; a weak D match, TRBD1 (5 bases). The CDR3 spans 15 residues. Trimming took off 6 bases at V and 2 bases at J, with 15 bases between the two ends. The V gene's germline CDR1 is MDHEN and CDR2 SYDVKM. The CDR3 DNA sequence: TGTGCCAGCAGGGGAACCCAGGGAACCACAGATACGCAGTATTTT. Protein product: CASRGTQGTTDTQYF.

The CDR3 coding sequence is TGTGCCAGCAGCCCCACAAACAACAGAGAATGGGAAAAACTGTTTTTT. Its translation: CASSPTNNREWEKLFF. The chain has TRBV27 and TRBJ1-4; D unresolved. Germline V CDR1 and CDR2: MNHEY, SMNVEV (reference sequence). Trimming removed 6 bases from V and 8 bases from J, with 22 bases in between. The CDR3 has 16 amino acids. The full variable domain, completed using reference TRBV27 and TRBJ1-4, is EAQVTQNPRYLITVTGKKLTVTCSQNMNHEYMSWYRQDPGLGLRQIYYSMNVEVTDKGDVPEGYKVSRKEKRNFPLILESPSPNQTSLYFCASSPTNNREWEKLFFGSGTQLSVL.

V is TRBV6-1 and J is TRBJ2-1; possible D gene TRBD2, 6 bases. Trimming left V 2 bases short and J 3 bases short, with 11 bases between. Germline V gene sequence: CDR1 MNHNS, CDR2 SASEGT. The CDR3 is made up of 15 amino acids. The CDR3 sequence is CASSEREWVYNEQFF. DNA of the CDR3: TGTGCCAGCAGTGAACGGGAGTGGGTCTACAATGAGCAGTTCTTC.

J is TRBJ1-1 and V is TRBV27; maybe TRBD1 (5 bases). CDR1 and CDR2 (germline): MNHEY, SMNVEV (reference sequence). V shed 3 bases and J shed 1 base, with 9 bases lying between them. This CDR3 is 14 amino acids long. The CDR3 DNA follows: TGTGCCAGCAGTTTTTCCACAGGGAACACTGAAGCTTTCTTT. Its translation: CASSFSTGNTEAFF.

This chain links TRBV6-5 with TRBJ1-3; TRBD1 might be the D (5 bases). The V gene's germline CDR1 is MNHEY and CDR2 SVGAGI. The CDR3 is 13 residues long. The V and J ends lost 6 bases and 8 bases respectively, with 14 bases between them. CDR3 in DNA: TGTGCCAGCAGCCACCCGAGCAGGGACACCATATATTTT. Translating it yields CASSHPSRDTIYF.

The rearrangement uses TRBV10-2 and TRBJ1-2; TRBD1 is a possible D gene (5 bases). This CDR3 is built from 14 residues. The V end was cut by 0 bases, the J end by 4 bases, with 9 bases between. Germline-derived CDR1 and CDR2 are WSHSY and SAAADI. The CDR3 protein is CASSESGQAYGYTF. In nucleotides, the CDR3 is TGCGCCAGCAGTGAGTCGGGGCAGGCCTATGGCTACACCTTC.

The chain employs TRBV7-2 and TRBJ2-3; 10 positions match TRBD1. This CDR3 comprises 14 residues. Trimming cost V 5 bases and J 3 bases; bases outside gene matches: 2. Germline V gene lookup returns CDR1 SGHTA and CDR2 FQGNSA. The CDR3 spells CASSPDRGTDTQYF. CDR3 DNA sequence: TGTGCCAGCAGCCCGGACAGGGGGACAGATACGCAGTATTTT. Full variable domain (missing parts from reference TRBV7-2 and TRBJ2-3): GAGVSQSPSNKVTEKGKDVELRCDPISGHTALYWYRQSLGQGLEFLIYFQGNSAPDKSGLPSDRFSAERTGGSVSTLTIQRTQQEDSAVYLCASSPDRGTDTQYFGPGTRLTVL.

The V call is TRBV6-1, the J call TRBJ2-6, with TRBD1 matching over 7 bases. Trimming cost V 1 base and J 2 bases; bases outside gene matches: 2. The CDR3 runs 16 residues. Germline-derived CDR1 and CDR2 are MNHNS and SASEGT. The DNA for the CDR3 is TGTGCCAGCAGTGAAGAGGGGGCGGCTGGGGCCAACGTCCTGACTTTC. Its translation: CASSEEGAAGANVLTF.

This chain connects TRBV28 to TRBJ2-3; no definite D call. Germline CDR1 and CDR2: MDHEN and SYDVKM. The CDR3 runs to 13 residues. Deletions cut 1 base from V and 6 bases from J, with 8 bases between. The DNA for the CDR3 is TGTGCCAGCAGTTTATCCCACGGGGATACGCAGTATTTT. Protein: CASSLSHGDTQYF.

The V and J genes are TRBV19 and TRBJ2-5; TRBD2 matches 8 bases. With the DNA end fitting TRBJ2-7 better, the J assignment may be wrong. The CDR3 loop spans 13 amino acids. Germline CDR1 is LNHDA and CDR2 is SQIVND (reference sequence). As DNA, the CDR3 is TGTGCCAGTAGCAGGACTAGCTCAAACGAGCAGTACTTC. It translates to CASSRTSSNEQYF.

Remarks on this clone: This same CDR3 is encoded by further DNA sequences in the sample. The rearrangement links TRBV19 to TRBJ1-6; the match to TRBD1 covers 11 bases. The trim removed 5 bases at V and 6 bases at J, leaving 3 bases unmatched. This CDR3 region has 15 residues. CDR1 is LNHDA, CDR2 SQIVND, per germline (reference sequence). The CDR3 DNA is TGTGCCAGTAGTCGGGACAGGGGGAGTAATTCACCCCTCCACTTT. Amino acid sequence: CASSRDRGSNSPLHF.

This chain links TRBV27 with TRBJ1-2, with unresolved D. V gave up 4 bases and J gave up 4 bases, with 10 bases separating them. The CDR3 is made up of 13 amino acids. In germline, CDR1 is MNHEY, CDR2 SMNVEV (reference sequence). The CDR3 nucleotides read TGTGCCAGCAGTTCCACTAGATCCTATGGCTACACCTTC. It encodes CASSSTRSYGYTF.

V and J are TRBV7-9 and TRBJ2-7, with 8 bases aligning to TRBD1. The CDR3 length is 13 residues. The J segment lost 4 bases and the V segment lost 1 base, leaving 0 bases of the junction unmatched. Germline loops: CDR1 SEHNR, CDR2 FQNEAQ (reference sequence). The CDR3 DNA is TGTGCCAGCAGCTTAGGGACAGGGTACGAGCAGTACTTC. It codes for CASSLGTGYEQYF.

This chain connects TRBV5-4 to TRBJ2-3; 7 bases line up with TRBD1. V dropped 4 bases and J dropped 3; count of bases not matched to a gene: 14. CDR3 size: 17 residues. The germline V gene has CDR1 SGHNT and CDR2 YYREEE (reference sequence). CDR3 nucleotides: TGTGCCAGCAGCACGAGATCCGGGACAGACGTGACAGATACGCAGTATTTT. Its translation: CASSTRSGTDVTDTQYF.

The chain is built from TRBV19 and TRBJ1-5; D might be TRBD1 (6 bases). V was shortened by 6 bases and J by 1 base, with 19 bases between the two germline ends. This CDR3 contains 17 residues. Germline CDR1 is LNHDA and CDR2 is SQIVND (reference sequence). The CDR3 nucleotides read TGTGCCAGTAGGGAGATTCTCAGGGGCAAAAGCAATCAGCCCCAGCATTTT. It encodes CASREILRGKSNQPQHF.

This chain links TRBV9 with TRBJ1-6, with D possibly matching TRBD1 (5 bases). The CDR3 has 15 residues. Looked up from germline, CDR1 is SGDLS and CDR2 is YYNGEE. V dropped 0 bases and J dropped 8 bases, with 12 bases sitting between them. CDR3 loop: CASSVDQGPDSPLHF. The CDR3 region has the DNA TGTGCCAGCAGCGTAGATCAGGGTCCGGATTCACCCCTCCACTTT. The full variable domain, its missing parts supplied by reference TRBV9 and TRBJ1-6, is DSGVTQTPKHLITATGQRVTLRCSPRSGDLSVYWYQQSLDQGLQFLIQYYNGEERAKGNILERFSAQQFPDLHSELNLSSLELGDSALYFCASSVDQGPDSPLHFGNGTRLTVT.

This clone has a handful of counts. This sequence joins TRBV28 and TRBJ2-7; weak D call: TRBD1 (5 bases). CDR1 MDHEN and CDR2 SYDVKM come from the germline V gene. The CDR3 has 15 residues. Trimming removed 6 bases from V and 2 bases from J, with 17 bases in between. The CDR3 DNA follows: TGTGCCAGCAGCCAGGGCCCAGGGTGGGCCTACGAGCAGTACTTC. Translating it yields CASSQGPGWAYEQYF.

The CDR3 spells CASSIAGAGRTYEQYF. DNA of the CDR3: TGTGCCAGTAGTATAGCCGGAGCGGGAAGGACCTACGAGCAGTACTTC. V and J are TRBV19 and TRBJ2-7; 7 nucleotides match TRBD2. CDR3 length equals 16 residues. V shed 1 base, J shed 2 bases, and the junction held 8 bases outside the gene matches. Per germline, CDR1 LNHDA and CDR2 SQIVND (reference sequence).

A note on this clone: Since no conserved phenylalanine or tryptophan closes the CDR3, a read error is the likely cause. No DNA is shown, since the ends of the CDR3 on it are uncertain; the CDR3 is the one TCRdb lists. The chain links TRBV6-5 to TRBJ1-1; the D call TRBD1 from the table was never checked on the DNA. Per the germline V gene, CDR1 is MNHEY and CDR2 is SVGAGI. The length of the CDR3 is 14 amino acids, counting both ends. CDR3 amino acids: CASSYGTGNILYTY.

The chain combines TRBV27 with TRBJ1-2; TRBD1 aligns across 8 bases. The CDR3 totals 15 residues. Trimming at V came to 4 bases and at J to 6 bases, leaving 10 bases not matched to a gene. The V gene's germline CDR1 is MNHEY and CDR2 SMNVEV (reference sequence). In DNA form, the CDR3 reads TGTGCCAGCAGTTCCTCGACAGGGGCAGTAGATGGCTACACCTTC. It is translated as CASSSSTGAVDGYTF.

This chain connects TRBV27 to TRBJ2-1; D is perhaps TRBD2 (5 bases). The CDR3 consists of 16 residues. CDR1 and CDR2 from the germline V gene are MNHEY and SMNVEV (reference sequence). Deletions cut 5 bases from V and 4 bases from J, with 18 bases between. CDR3 bases: TGTGCCAGCAGTCCTACCTCTGATCAGCGGTACAATGAGCAGTTCTTC. Protein sequence: CASSPTSDQRYNEQFF.

The chain joins TRBV23-1 to TRBJ2-5, with D perhaps TRBD1 (6 bases). TRBV23-1 is an ORF, with its function uncertain. The ends were cut back, 4 bases at V and 3 bases at J, with 6 bases in the middle. The CDR3 sequence is 12 residues long. For the CDR3, the DNA is TGCGCCAGCAGTCGGGACAAAGAGACCCAGTACTTC. Translated, it gives CASSRDKETQYF.

This chain connects TRBV5-5 to TRBJ1-1; 10 bases are a match to TRBD1. Germline lookup yields CDR1 SGHKS and CDR2 YYEKEE (reference sequence). This CDR3 spans 15 amino acids. V shed 4 bases, J shed 0 bases, and the junction held 3 bases outside the gene matches. The CDR3 DNA sequence: TGTGCCAGCAGCCGACAGGGGGCTCTGAACACTGAAGCTTTCTTT. The encoded protein is CASSRQGALNTEAFF.